This T cell receptor beta chain comes out of a study of shared clonotypes between healthy human individuals. Study results and caveats: Apart from blood, nothing was sampled; tissue repertoires likely differ. A few donors shared approximately 5% of their naive CD4 clonotypes. How much donors shared clonotypes was expected to be affected by sequencing depth.

At a deep level, the assay was run. Sequenced by immunoSEQ multiplex PCR; TCRdb stores in-frame clones only, minus some. This sample has 780,000 or so clones; approximately 72% occur once, and the top ten carry less than 2%. On this clone itself: The antigen is not known.

CDR3 length equals 15 residues. The trim removed 4 bases at V and 5 bases at J, leaving 6 bases unmatched. CDR1 is PRHDT and CDR2 is FYEKMQ in the germline V gene (reference sequence). J is TRBJ1-1 and V is TRBV13, with 11 bases matching TRBD1. This clonotype was sampled from a woman younger than 45 in good health. The sequenced sample was memory CD4+ T cells sorted from blood. The subset is: CD45RA-negative fraction. The CDR3 nucleotides read TGTGCCAGCAGCTCCGGGGACAGGGGGACTACTGAAGCTTTCTTT. This encodes CASSSGDRGTTEAFF.